The entry below describes one TCR beta chain. The antigen is not known. In germline, CDR1 is SGHTA, CDR2 FQGNSA. The CDR3 spans 16 residues. V lost 3 bases to trimming and J lost 0 bases, with 9 bases between them. This sample is part of a study of T cells after yellow fever vaccination. Study-level findings and limits: Repertoires sorted by FACS could include abundant clonotypes that are contaminants from the bulk population.

TCRdb passed the 5' RACE reads through MiXCR, listing each CDR3 protein once. The sample lists hundreds of thousands of distinct CDR3 sequences, around an eighth occurring once. This chain links TRBV7-2 with TRBJ2-6, with D unclear. This clonotype was sampled from a man aged 30 to 45 who received the YFV17D yellow fever vaccine. Material: PBMCs, obtained on the day of the yellow fever booster vaccination. In nucleotides, the CDR3 is TGTGCCAGCAGCTTTCCAAGAACCTCTGGGGCCAACGTCCTGACTTTC. Translation: CASSFPRTSGANVLTF.